This T cell receptor beta chain was obtained from a study of cytomegalovirus exposure and HLA in healthy donors. Findings and caveats of the study: The study carried out a later analysis of TCR beta sequences. It associated 15,000 to 20,000 of them with specific HLA alleles at a false discovery rate of 0.05.

The PCR made use of 60 Vbeta and 13 Jbeta primers. Clones were sequenced by immunoSEQ multiplex PCR, and TCRdb holds only the in-frame ones, with some missing. Among over 70,000 clones, more than 75% were seen once, and the ten largest hold 2%. The CDR3 extends over 13 amino acids. The V gene's germline CDR1 is SSHAT and CDR2 FNYEAQ (reference sequence). A word on this clone: Its antigen is undetermined. Relative to the germline gene, one junction end is altered; a read error may explain this.

The V and J genes are TRBV7-7 and TRBJ2-3; D unresolved. This TCR came from a man younger than 35 in good health and CMV-seronegative. Input material: PBMCs. CDR3 DNA: TGTGCTAGCAGCTCAGGAAACACAGATACGCAGTATTTT. Protein: CASSSGNTDTQYF.